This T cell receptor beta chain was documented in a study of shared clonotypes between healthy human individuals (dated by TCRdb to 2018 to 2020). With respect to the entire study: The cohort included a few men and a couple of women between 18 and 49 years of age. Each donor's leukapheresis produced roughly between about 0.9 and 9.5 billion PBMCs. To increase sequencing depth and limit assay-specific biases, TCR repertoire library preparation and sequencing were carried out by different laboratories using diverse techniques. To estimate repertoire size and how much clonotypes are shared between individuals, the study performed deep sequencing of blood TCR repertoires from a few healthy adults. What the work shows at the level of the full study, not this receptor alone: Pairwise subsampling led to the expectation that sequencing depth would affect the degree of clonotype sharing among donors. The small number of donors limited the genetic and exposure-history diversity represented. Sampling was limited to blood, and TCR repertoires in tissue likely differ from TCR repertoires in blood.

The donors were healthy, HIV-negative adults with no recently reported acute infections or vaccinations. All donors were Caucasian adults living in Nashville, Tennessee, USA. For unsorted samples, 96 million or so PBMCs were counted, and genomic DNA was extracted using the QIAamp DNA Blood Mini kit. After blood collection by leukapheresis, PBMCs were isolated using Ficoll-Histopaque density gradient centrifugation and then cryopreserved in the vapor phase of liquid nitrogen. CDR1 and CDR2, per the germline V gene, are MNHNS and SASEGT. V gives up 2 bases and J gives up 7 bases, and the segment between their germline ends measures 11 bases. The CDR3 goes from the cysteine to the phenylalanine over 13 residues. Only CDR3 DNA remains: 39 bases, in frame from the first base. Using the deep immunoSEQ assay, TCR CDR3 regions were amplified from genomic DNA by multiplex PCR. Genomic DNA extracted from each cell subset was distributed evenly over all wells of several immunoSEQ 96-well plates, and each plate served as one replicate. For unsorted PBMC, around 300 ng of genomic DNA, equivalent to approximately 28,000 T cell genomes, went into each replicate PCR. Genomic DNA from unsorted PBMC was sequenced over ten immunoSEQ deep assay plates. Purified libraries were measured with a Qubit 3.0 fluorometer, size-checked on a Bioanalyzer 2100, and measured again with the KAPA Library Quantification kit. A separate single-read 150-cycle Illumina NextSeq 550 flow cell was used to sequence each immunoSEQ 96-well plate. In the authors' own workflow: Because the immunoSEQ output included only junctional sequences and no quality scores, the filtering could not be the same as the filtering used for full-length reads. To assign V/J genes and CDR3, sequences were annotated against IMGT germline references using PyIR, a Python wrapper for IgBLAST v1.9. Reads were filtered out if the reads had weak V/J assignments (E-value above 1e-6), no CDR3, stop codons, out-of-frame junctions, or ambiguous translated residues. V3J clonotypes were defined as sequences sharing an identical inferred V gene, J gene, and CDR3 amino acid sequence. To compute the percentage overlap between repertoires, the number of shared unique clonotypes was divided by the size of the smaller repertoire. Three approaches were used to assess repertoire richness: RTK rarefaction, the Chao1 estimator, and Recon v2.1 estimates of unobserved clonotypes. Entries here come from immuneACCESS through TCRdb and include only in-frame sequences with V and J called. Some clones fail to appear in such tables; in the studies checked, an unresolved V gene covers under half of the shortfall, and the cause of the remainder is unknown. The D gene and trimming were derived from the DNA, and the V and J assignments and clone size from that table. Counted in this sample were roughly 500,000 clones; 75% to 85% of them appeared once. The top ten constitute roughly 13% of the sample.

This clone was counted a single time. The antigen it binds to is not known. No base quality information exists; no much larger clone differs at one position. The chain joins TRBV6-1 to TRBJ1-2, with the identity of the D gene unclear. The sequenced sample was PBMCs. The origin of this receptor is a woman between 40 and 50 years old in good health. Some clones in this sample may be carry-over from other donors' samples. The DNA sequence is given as TGTGCCAGCAGTGAAAGTGGAGTTACTGGCTACACCTTC. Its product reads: CASSESGVTGYTF.